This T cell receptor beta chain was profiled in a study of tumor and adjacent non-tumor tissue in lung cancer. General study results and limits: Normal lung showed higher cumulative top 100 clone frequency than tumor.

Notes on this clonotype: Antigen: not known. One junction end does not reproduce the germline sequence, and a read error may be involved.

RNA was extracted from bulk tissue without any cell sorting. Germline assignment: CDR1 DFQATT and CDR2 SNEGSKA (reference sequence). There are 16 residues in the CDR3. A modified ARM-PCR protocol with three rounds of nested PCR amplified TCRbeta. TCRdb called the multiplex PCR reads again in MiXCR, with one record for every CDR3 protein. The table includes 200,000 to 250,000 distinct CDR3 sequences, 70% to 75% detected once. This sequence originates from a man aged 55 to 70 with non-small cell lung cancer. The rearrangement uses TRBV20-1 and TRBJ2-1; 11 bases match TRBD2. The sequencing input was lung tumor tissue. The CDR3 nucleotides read TGCACTGCTAGAGGCCAACTAGCGGGAGCACCCAATGAGCAGTTCTTC. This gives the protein CTARGQLAGAPNEQFF.